These 12 T cell receptor beta chains share one sample of origin, sequenced in a study of T cell responses to AZD1222 COVID-19 vaccine. TCRdb keeps only in-frame clones here, not all; method: immunoSEQ multiplex PCR. The sample records 50,000 or so clones, nearly 80% being singletons. Material: peripheral blood, obtained 28 days after the second AZD1222 dose. These receptors all come from an adult who received the AZD1222 COVID-19 vaccine.

This chain uses TRBV19 with TRBJ2-1; D possibly corresponds to TRBD1 (6 bases). Germline values: CDR1 LNHDA, CDR2 SQIVND (reference sequence). This CDR3 comprises 14 residues. V shed 7 bases and J shed 2 bases, with 12 bases lying between them. The CDR3 region has the DNA TGTGCCAGTATCCAGACAGGCCCCTACAATGAGCAGTTCTTC. Its protein is CASIQTGPYNEQFF.

This rearrangement joins TRBV18 to TRBJ2-5; 9 nucleotides align to TRBD2. CDR1 and CDR2 from the germline V gene are KGHSH and LQKENI. Trimming took 6 bases from V and 5 from J; bases not matched to a gene: 4. The CDR3 loop spans 13 amino acids. The CDR3 DNA reads as TGTGCCAGCTCGGGGACTAGCCAGGAGACCCAGTACTTC. Translation gives CASSGTSQETQYF.

The rearrangement joins TRBV24-1 to TRBJ2-6; D is unclear. This CDR3 spans 15 amino acids. Germline V gene sequence: CDR1 KGHDR, CDR2 SFDVKD. V lost 4 bases, J lost 0 bases, and 6 bases lay in between. The DNA of the CDR3 is TGTGCCACCAGTGACCCTAGCTCTGGGGCCAACGTCCTGACTTTC. Amino acid sequence: CATSDPSSGANVLTF.

This clone appeared a few times. V usage is TRBV6-1 and J usage is TRBJ2-2; D ambiguous. From germline, CDR1 is MNHNS and CDR2 SASEGT. There are 16 residues in the CDR3. V shed 2 bases and J shed 7 bases, with 17 bases lying between them. The CDR3 region is CASSEIWTPGGGELFF. CDR3 in DNA: TGTGCCAGCAGTGAAATATGGACCCCGGGCGGCGGGGAGCTGTTTTTT.

The chain carries TRBV5-4 and TRBJ2-5, with D perhaps TRBD2 (5 bases). This CDR3 has 16 amino acids. Trimming removed 0 bases at V and 5 bases at J, with 17 bases between. The V gene's germline CDR1 is SGHNT and CDR2 YYREEE (reference sequence). In nucleotides, the CDR3 is TGTGCCAGCAGCTTGGGTAGCGTTGGAGTCGGGGAGACCCAGTACTTC. It translates to CASSLGSVGVGETQYF. Full variable domain (missing parts from reference TRBV5-4 and TRBJ2-5): ETGVTQSPTHLIKTRGQQVTLRCSSQSGHNTVSWYQQALGQGPQFIFQYYREEENGRGNFPPRFSGLQFPNYSSELNVNALELDDSALYLCASSLGSVGVGETQYFGPGTRLLVL.

In this sample, this clone turned up many times. J is TRBJ2-7 and V is TRBV28, with TRBD2 matching over 7 bases. Germline CDR1 and CDR2: MDHEN and SYDVKM. This CDR3 is 16 amino acids long. V dropped 5 bases and J dropped 0; count of bases not matched to a gene: 10. CDR3 in amino acids: CASSPSWAGVSYEQYF. CDR3 coding DNA: TGTGCCAGCAGTCCCAGCTGGGCGGGGGTCTCCTACGAGCAGTACTTC.

The chain couples TRBV5-1 to TRBJ2-7, with TRBD2 matching over 11 bases. Trimming took 3 bases from V and 1 from J; bases not matched to a gene: 18. Germline CDR1 is SGHRS and CDR2 is YFSETQ. The CDR3 sequence is 20 residues long. DNA for the CDR3: TGCGCCAGCAGCTCGGTGCCCGGGCTAGCGGGAGGAACTCCTTCCTACGAGCAGTACTTC. This encodes CASSSVPGLAGGTPSYEQYF.

The rearrangement links TRBV7-3 to TRBJ2-3, with D perhaps given as TRBD1 or TRBD2 (5 bases each). Per germline, CDR1 SGHTA and CDR2 FQGTGA. This CDR3 region has 14 residues. The V and J ends lost 5 bases and 0 bases respectively, with 9 bases between them. As DNA, the CDR3 is TGTGCCAGCAGCCACGAGGGGAGCACAGATACGCAGTATTTT. It yields the protein CASSHEGSTDTQYF.

This clone turned up a few times. As DNA, the CDR3 is TGCGCCAGCAGCACCGGGACTTTTGAAGCTTTCTTT. Protein product: CASSTGTFEAFF. This chain connects TRBV5-1 to TRBJ1-1; TRBD1 might be the D (5 bases). The germline V gene encodes CDR1 SGHRS and CDR2 YFSETQ. Deletions cut 4 bases from V and 7 bases from J, with 11 bases between. The CDR3 is 12 residues long.

V is TRBV3-1 (or the pseudogene TRBV3-2) and J is TRBJ1-1, with D possibly TRBD1 on 6 matching bases. Trimming took 1 base from V and 1 from J, leaving 7 bases between them. CDR1 is LGHDT and CDR2 is YNNKEL in the germline V gene (reference sequence). CDR3 length: 14 residues. The CDR3 DNA follows: TGTGCCAGCAGCCAAGCGGGACAGAACACTGAAGCTTTCTTT. Its translation is CASSQAGQNTEAFF.

This clone was detected once. This chain joins TRBV5-1 and TRBJ2-6; TRBD1 agrees at 8 bases. The germline CDR1 and CDR2 sequences are SGHRS and YFSETQ. Unmatched junction bases numbered 7, after V lost 5 bases and J lost 0 bases. This CDR3 region has 17 residues. This CDR3 reads CASRHRGASSGANVLTF. DNA for the CDR3: TGCGCCAGCAGACACAGGGGGGCGAGCTCTGGGGCCAACGTCCTGACTTTC. Based on the CDR3 plus reference TRBV5-1 and TRBJ2-6, the full variable domain is KAGVTQTPRYLIKTRGQQVTLSCSPISGHRSVSWYQQTPGQGLQFLFEYFSETQRNKGNFPGRFSGRQFSNSRSEMNVSTLELGDSALYLCASRHRGASSGANVLTFGAGSRLTVL.

This clone occurred once. The V gene is TRBV23-1, the J gene TRBJ1-4; 7 nucleotides agree with TRBD1. TRBV23-1 qualifies as an ORF whose function is uncertain. V shed 0 bases and J 2 bases; nucleotides not matched to a gene: 6. This CDR3 has 17 residues. Written as DNA, the CDR3 is TGCGCCAGCAGTCAATCCTCAACCAGGGGGACTAATGAAAAACTGTTTTTT. Residues: CASSQSSTRGTNEKLFF.